This T cell receptor beta chain is drawn from a study of OX40 agonist ivuxolimab in advanced cancers. The study, taken as a whole, reports: Compared with others, partial responders at 0.1-3.0 mg/kg displayed clonal expansion among the lowest.

Of note for this clone: Its target is unknown.

The V gene lost 0 bases and the J gene lost 1 base, with 13 bases spanning the gap. CDR1 is SGHKS and CDR2 is YYEKEE in the germline V gene (reference sequence). The CDR3 length is 16 residues. Repertoires were generated with immunoSEQ multiplex PCR, while TCRdb's copy carries only in-frame clones and drops some. The table records 9,000 to 10,000 clones, around 70% of them present only once. Patients were ruled out by autoimmune disease history or systemic immunosuppression. The chain carries TRBV5-5 and TRBJ1-2; unclear D gene. Sequences were derived from CD4+ or CD8+ T cells sorted from blood, sampled in a trial of the OX40 agonist ivuxolimab. The receptor comes from an adult with an advanced solid tumor such as melanoma, head and neck, liver or kidney cancer. The CDR3 DNA reads TGTGCCAGCAGCTTGGATTCAGCTGAGAGTAACTATGGCTACACCTTC. Its translation is CASSLDSAESNYGYTF.